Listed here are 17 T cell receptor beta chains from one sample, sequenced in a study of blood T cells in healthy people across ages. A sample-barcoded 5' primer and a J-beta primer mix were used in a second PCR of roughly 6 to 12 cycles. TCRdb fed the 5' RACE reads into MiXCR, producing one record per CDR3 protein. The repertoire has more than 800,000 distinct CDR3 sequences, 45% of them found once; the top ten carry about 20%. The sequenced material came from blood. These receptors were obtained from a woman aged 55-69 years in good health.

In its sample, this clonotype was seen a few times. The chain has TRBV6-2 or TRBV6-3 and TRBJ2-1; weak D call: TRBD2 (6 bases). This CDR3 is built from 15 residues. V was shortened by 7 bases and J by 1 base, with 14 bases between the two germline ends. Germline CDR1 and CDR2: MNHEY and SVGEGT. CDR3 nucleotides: TGTGCCAGCAATAAAATGGCGGGATCCTACAATGAGCAGTTCTTC. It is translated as CASNKMAGSYNEQFF.

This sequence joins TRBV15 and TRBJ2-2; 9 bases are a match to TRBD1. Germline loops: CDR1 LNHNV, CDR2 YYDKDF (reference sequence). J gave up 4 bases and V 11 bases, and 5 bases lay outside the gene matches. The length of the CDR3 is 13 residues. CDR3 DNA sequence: TGTGCCGCCGAGACAGGGGGCACCGGGGAGCTGTTTTTT. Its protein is CAAETGGTGELFF.

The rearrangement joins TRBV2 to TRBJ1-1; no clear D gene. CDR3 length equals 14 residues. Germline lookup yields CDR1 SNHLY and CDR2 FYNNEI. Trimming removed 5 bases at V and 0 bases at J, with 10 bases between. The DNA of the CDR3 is TGTGCCAGCAGTTCCCATTCTGTGAACACTGAAGCTTTCTTT. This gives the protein CASSSHSVNTEAFF.

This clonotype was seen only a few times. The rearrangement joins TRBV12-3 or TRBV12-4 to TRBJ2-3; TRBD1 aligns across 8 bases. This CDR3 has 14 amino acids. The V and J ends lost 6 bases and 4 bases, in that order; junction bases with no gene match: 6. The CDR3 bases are TGTGCCAGCAGCTCGGACAGGGATGCAGATACGCAGTATTTT. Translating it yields CASSSDRDADTQYF.

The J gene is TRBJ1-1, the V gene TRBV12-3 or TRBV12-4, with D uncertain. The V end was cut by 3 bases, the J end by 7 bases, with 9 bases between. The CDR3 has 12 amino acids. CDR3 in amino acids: CASSLGLGEAFF. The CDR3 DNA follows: TGTGCCAGCAGTTTGGGGTTGGGTGAAGCTTTCTTT.

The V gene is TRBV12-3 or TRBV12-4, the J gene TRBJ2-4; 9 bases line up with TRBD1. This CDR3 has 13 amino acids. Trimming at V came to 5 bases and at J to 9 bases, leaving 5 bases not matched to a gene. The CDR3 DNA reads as TGTGCCAGCAGTGGGACAGGGAGTTTCATTCAGTACTTC. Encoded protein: CASSGTGSFIQYF.

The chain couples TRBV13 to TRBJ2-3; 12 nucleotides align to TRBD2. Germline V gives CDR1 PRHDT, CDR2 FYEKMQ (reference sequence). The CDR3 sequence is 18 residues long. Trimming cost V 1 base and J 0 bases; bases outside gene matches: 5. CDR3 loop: CASSLDSSGRASTDTQYF. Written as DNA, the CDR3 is TGTGCCAGCAGCTTAGACTCTAGCGGGAGGGCCAGCACAGATACGCAGTATTTT. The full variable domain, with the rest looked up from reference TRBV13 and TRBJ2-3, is AAGVIQSPRHLIKEKRETATLKCYPIPRHDTVYWYQQGPGQDPQFLISFYEKMQSDKGSIPDRFSAQQFSDYHSELNMSSLELGDSALYFCASSLDSSGRASTDTQYFGPGTRLTVL.

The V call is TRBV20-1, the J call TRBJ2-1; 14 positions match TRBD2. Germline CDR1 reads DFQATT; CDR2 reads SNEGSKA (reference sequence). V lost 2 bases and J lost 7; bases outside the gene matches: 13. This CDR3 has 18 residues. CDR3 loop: CSARKGLAGVGSRNEQFF. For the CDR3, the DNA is TGCAGTGCTAGAAAGGGACTAGCGGGAGTCGGGTCTCGGAATGAGCAGTTCTTC.

The CDR3 sequence is CASRRTGQAYEQYF. In DNA form, the CDR3 reads TGTGCCAGCAGGAGGACTGGACAGGCCTACGAGCAGTACTTC. V and J are TRBV2 and TRBJ2-7; TRBD1 aligns across 7 bases. Trimming took 6 bases from V and 2 from J; bases not matched to a gene: 7. The CDR3 loop spans 14 amino acids. Germline assignment: CDR1 SNHLY and CDR2 FYNNEI.

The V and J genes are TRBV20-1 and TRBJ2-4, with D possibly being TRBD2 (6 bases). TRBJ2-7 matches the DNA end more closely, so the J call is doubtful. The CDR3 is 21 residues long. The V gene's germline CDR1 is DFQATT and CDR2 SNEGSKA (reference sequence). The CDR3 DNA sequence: TGCAGTGCTAGAGGTCCCACTTCAAGCGCTGGCGGGACCTTAAGCCTCTACGAGCAGTACTTC. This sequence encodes CSARGPTSSAGGTLSLYEQYF.

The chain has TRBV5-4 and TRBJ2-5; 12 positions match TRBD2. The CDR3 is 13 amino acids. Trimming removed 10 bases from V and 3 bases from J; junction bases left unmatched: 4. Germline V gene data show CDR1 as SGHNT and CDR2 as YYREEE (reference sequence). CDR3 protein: CAARLAGEETQYF. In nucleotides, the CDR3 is TGTGCCGCCAGACTAGCGGGAGAAGAGACCCAGTACTTC.

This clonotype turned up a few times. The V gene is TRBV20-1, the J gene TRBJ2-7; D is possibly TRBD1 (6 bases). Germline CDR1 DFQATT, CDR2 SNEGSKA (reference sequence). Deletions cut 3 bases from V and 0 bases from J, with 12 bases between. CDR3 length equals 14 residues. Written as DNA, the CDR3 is TGCAGTGCTAGCGCCGCAGGGGTCTCCTACGAGCAGTACTTC. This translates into CSASAAGVSYEQYF.

The chain's CDR3 is CASSQQRGRGMADTQYF. CDR3 sequence (DNA): TGTGCCAGCAGTCAGCAGAGAGGACGAGGGATGGCAGATACGCAGTATTTT. The V call is TRBV12-3 or TRBV12-4, the J call TRBJ2-3, with D possibly being TRBD2 (5 bases). This CDR3 is 17 amino acids long. The V and J ends lost 5 bases and 4 bases respectively, with 22 bases between them.

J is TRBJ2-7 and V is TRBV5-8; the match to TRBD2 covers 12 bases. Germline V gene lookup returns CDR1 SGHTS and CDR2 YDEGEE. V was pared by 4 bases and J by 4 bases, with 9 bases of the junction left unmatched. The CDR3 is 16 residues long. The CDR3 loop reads CASSTLLTSGSYEQYF. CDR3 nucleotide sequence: TGTGCCAGCAGCACCCTCCTGACTAGCGGGAGTTACGAGCAGTACTTC. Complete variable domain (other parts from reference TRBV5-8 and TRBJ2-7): EAGVTQSPTHLIKTRGQQATLRCSPISGHTSVYWYQQALGLGLQFLLWYDEGEERNRGNFPPRFSGRQFPNYSSELNVNALELEDSALYLCASSTLLTSGSYEQYFGPGTRLTVT.

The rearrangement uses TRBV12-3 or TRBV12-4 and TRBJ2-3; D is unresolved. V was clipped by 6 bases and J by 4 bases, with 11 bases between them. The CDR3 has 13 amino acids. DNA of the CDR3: TGTGCCAGCAGACACCCCAATTCAGATACGCAGTATTTT. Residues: CASRHPNSDTQYF.

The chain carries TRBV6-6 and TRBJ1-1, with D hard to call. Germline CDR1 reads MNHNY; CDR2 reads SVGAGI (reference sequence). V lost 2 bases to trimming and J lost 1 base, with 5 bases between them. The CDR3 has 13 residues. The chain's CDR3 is CASSYITNTEAFF. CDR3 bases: TGTGCCAGCAGTTACATAACGAACACTGAAGCTTTCTTT.

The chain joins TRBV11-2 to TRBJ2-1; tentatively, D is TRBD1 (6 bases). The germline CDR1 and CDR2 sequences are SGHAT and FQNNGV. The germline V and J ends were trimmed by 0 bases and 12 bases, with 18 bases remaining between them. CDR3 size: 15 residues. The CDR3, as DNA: TGTGCCAGCAGCTTAGATTACCCAACAACAGGGCCGCAGTTCTTC. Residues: CASSLDYPTTGPQFF. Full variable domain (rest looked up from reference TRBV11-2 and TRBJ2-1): EAGVAQSPRYKIIEKRQSVAFWCNPISGHATLYWYQQILGQGPKLLIQFQNNGVVDDSQLPKDRFSAERLKGVDSTLKIQPAKLEDSAVYLCASSLDYPTTGPQFFGPGTRLTVL.